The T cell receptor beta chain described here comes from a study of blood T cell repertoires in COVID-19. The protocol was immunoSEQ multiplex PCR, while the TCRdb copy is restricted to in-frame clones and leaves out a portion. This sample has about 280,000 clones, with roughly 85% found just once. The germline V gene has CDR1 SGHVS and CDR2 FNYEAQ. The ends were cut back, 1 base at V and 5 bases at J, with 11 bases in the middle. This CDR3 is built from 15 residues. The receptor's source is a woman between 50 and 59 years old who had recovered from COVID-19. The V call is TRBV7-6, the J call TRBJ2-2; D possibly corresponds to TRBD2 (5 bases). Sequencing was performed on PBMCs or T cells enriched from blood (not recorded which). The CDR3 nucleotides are TGTGCCAGCAGCTTAGAAGCGGCGGGTACCGGGGAGCTGTTTTTT. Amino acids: CASSLEAAGTGELFF. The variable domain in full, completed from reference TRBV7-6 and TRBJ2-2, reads GAGVSQSPRYKVTKRGQDVALRCDPISGHVSLYWYRQALGQGPEFLTYFNYEAQQDKSGLPNDRFSAERPEGSISTLTIQRTEQRDSAMYRCASSLEAAGTGELFFGEGSRLTVL.